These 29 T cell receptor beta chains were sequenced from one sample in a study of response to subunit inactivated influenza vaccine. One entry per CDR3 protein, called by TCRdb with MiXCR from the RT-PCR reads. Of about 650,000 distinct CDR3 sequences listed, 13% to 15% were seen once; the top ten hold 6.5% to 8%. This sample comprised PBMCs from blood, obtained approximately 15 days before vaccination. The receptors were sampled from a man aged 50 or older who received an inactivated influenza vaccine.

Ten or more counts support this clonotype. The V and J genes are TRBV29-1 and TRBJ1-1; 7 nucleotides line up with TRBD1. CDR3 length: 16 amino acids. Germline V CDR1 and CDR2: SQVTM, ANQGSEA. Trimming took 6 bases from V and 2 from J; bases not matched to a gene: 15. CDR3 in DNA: TGCAGCGTCCAAAGGATAGGGGGCGCCCATAACACTGAAGCTTTCTTT. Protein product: CSVQRIGGAHNTEAFF.

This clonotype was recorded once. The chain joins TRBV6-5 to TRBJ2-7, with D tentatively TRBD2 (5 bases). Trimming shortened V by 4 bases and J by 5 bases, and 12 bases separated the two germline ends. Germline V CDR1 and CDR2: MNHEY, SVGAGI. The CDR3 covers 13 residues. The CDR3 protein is CASSFIGMDEQYF. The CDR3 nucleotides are TGTGCCAGCAGTTTCATCGGGATGGACGAGCAGTACTTC.

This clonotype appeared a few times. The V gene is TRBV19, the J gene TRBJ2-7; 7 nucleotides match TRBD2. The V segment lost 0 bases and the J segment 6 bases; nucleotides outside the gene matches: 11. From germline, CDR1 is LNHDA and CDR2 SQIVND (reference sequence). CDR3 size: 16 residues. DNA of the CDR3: TGTGCCAGTAGTATAGACCTCGGTTGGACGGGAGGCGAGCAGTACTTC. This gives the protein CASSIDLGWTGGEQYF.

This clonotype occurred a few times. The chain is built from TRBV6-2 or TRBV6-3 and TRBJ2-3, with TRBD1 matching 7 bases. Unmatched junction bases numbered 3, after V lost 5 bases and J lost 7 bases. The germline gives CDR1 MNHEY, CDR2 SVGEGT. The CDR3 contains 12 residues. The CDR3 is CASSTGVNTQYF. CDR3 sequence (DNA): TGTGCCAGCAGTACAGGGGTGAATACGCAGTATTTT.

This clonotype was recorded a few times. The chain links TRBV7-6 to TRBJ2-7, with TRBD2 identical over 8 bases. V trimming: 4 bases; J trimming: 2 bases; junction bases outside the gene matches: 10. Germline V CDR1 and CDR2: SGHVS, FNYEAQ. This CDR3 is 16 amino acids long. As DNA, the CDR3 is TGTGCCAGCAGCTGGACCTCCGGGACTAGTCCCTACGAGCAGTACTTC. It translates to CASSWTSGTSPYEQYF.

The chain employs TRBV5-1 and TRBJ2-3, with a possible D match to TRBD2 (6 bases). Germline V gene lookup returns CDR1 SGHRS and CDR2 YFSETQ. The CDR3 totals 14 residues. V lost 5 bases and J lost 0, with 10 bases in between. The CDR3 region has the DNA TGCGCCAGCAGGTTGAGCGGGAGCACAGATACGCAGTATTTT. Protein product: CASRLSGSTDTQYF.

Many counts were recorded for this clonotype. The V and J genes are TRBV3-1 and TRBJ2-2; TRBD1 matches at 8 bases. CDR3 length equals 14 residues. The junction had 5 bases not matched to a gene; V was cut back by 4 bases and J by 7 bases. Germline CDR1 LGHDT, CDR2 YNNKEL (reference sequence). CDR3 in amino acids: CASSPRQGNGELFF. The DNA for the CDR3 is TGTGCCAGCAGCCCAAGACAGGGGAACGGGGAGCTGTTTTTT.

This CDR3 is CASSVNLRDRGGEQFF. CDR3 bases: TGCGCCAGCAGCGTGAACCTCCGGGACAGGGGGGGGGAGCAGTTCTTC. This sequence joins TRBV4-1 and TRBJ2-1; 11 bases agree with TRBD1. The CDR3 sequence is 16 residues long. Germline-derived CDR1 and CDR2 are MGHRA and YSYEKL. Trimming removed 5 bases from V and 10 bases from J; junction bases left unmatched: 13.

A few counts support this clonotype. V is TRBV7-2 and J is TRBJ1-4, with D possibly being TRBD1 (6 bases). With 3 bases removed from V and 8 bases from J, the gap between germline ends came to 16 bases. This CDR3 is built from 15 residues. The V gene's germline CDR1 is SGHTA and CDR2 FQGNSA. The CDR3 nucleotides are TGTGCCAGCAGCTTGGTCCAGGGGATTGGAGAAAAACTGTTTTTT. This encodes CASSLVQGIGEKLFF.

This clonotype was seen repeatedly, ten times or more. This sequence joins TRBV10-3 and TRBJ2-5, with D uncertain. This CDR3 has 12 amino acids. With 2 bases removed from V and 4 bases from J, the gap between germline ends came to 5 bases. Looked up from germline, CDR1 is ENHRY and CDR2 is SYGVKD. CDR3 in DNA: TGTGCCATCAGTGAGCCGAGAGAGACCCAGTACTTC. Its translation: CAISEPRETQYF.

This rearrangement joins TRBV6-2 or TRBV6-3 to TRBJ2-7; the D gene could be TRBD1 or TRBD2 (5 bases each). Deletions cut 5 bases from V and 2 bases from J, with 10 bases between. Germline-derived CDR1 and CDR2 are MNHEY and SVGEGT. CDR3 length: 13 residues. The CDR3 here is CASSRDATYEQYF. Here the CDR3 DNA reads TGTGCCAGCAGTCGGGACGCAACCTACGAGCAGTACTTC.

CDR3 sequence: CASRGTFSTDTQYF. DNA of the CDR3: TGTGCCAGCAGGGGGACCTTTAGCACAGATACGCAGTATTTT. The chain has TRBV6-1 and TRBJ2-3; D could derive from TRBD1 or TRBD2 (5 bases each). Deletions cut 6 bases from V and 0 bases from J, with 10 bases between. Germline V lookup: CDR1 MNHNS, CDR2 SASEGT. This CDR3 has 14 residues.

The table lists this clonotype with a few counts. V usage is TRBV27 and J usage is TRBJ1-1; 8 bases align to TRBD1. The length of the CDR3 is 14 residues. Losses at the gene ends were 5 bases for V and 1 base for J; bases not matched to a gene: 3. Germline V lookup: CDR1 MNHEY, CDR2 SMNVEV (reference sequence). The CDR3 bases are TGTGCCAGCAGTAGGGACAGGCGGAACACTGAAGCTTTCTTT. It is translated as CASSRDRRNTEAFF.

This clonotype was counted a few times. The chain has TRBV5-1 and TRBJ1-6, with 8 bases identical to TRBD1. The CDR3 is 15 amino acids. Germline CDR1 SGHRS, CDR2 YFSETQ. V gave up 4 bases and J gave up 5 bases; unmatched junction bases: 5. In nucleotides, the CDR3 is TGCGCCAGCAGCCGCGGACAGGGCGATAATTCACCCCTCCACTTT. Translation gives CASSRGQGDNSPLHF.

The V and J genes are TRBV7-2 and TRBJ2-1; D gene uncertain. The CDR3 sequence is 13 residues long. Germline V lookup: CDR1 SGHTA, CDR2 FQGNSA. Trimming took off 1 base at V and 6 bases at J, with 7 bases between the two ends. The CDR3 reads CASSLVMVNEQFF. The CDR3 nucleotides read TGTGCCAGCAGCTTAGTGATGGTCAATGAGCAGTTCTTC.

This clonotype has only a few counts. The DNA for the CDR3 is TGCGCCAGCAGCCCGGGACTCTTGAGCTCCTACAATGAGCAGTTCTTC. It yields the protein CASSPGLLSSYNEQFF. V is TRBV5-1 and J is TRBJ2-1; D perhaps matches TRBD2 (6 bases). The CDR3 covers 16 residues. Germline values: CDR1 SGHRS, CDR2 YFSETQ. V was pared by 4 bases and J by 0 bases, with 14 bases between.

The CDR3, as DNA: TGTGCCAGCAGCTTTCTCCCCGTGGATACGCAGTATTTT. Protein sequence: CASSFLPVDTQYF. This chain connects TRBV7-9 to TRBJ2-3, with unresolved D. With 3 bases removed from V and 6 bases from J, the gap between germline ends came to 10 bases. The CDR3 runs to 13 residues. Germline V CDR1 and CDR2: SEHNR, FQNEAQ (reference sequence).

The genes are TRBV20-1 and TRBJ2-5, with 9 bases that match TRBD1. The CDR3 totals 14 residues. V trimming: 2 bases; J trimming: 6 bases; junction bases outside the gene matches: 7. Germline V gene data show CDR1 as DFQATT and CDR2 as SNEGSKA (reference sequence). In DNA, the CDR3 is TGCAGTGCTAGACCTGACAGGGGGTTAAAGACCCAGTACTTC. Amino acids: CSARPDRGLKTQYF.

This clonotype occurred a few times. The CDR3 region has the DNA TGTGCCAGCTCCCCCACCGGGGTTGAGTACGAGCAGTACTTC. Translation gives CASSPTGVEYEQYF. The rearrangement joins TRBV18 to TRBJ2-7; tentatively, D is TRBD2 (5 bases). V lost 6 bases, J lost 4 bases, and 16 bases lay in between. CDR3 size: 14 residues. Germline V gene lookup returns CDR1 KGHSH and CDR2 LQKENI.

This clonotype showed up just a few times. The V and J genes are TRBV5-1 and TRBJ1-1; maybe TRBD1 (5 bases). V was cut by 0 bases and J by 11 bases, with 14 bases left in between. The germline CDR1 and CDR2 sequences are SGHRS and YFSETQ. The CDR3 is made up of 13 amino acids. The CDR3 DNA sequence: TGCGCCAGCAGCTTGGACCGGGGGGAGTGGGCTTTCTTT. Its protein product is CASSLDRGEWAFF.

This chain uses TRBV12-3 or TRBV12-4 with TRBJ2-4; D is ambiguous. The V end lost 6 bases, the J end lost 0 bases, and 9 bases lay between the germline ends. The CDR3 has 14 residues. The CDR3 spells CASSPILAKNIQYF. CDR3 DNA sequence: TGTGCCAGCAGCCCCATACTAGCCAAAAACATTCAGTACTTC.

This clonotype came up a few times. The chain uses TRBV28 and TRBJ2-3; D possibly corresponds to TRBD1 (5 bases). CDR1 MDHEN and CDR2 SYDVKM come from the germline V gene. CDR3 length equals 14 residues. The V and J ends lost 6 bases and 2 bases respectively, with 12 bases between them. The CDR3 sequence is CASRGRVFTDTQYF. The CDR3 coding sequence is TGTGCCAGCAGGGGCAGGGTATTCACAGATACGCAGTATTTT.

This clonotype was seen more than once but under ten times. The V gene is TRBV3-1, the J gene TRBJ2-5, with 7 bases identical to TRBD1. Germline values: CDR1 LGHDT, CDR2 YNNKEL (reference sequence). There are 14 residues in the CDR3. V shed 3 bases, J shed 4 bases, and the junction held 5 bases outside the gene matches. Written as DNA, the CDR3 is TGTGCCAGCAGCCAGCAGGGGGATCGAGAGACCCAGTACTTC. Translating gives CASSQQGDRETQYF.

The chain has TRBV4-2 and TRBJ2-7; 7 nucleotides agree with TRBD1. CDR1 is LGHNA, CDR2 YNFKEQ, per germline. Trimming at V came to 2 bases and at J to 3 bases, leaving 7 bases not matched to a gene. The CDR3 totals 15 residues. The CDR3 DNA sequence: TGTGCCAGCAGCCAATACACAGGGGTAAACTACGAGCAGTACTTC. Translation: CASSQYTGVNYEQYF.

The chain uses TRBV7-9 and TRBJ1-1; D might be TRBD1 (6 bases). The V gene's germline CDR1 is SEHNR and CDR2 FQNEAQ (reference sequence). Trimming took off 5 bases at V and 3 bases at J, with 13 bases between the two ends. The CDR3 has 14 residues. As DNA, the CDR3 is TGTGCCAGCAGCAGGCAGGGGACGGACACTGAAGCTTTCTTT. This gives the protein CASSRQGTDTEAFF.

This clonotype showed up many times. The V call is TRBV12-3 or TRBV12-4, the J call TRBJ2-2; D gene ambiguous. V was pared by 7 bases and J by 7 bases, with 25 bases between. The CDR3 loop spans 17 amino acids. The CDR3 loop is CASTYRWTDPSRGELFF. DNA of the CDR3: TGTGCCAGCACCTATAGATGGACGGACCCTTCCCGCGGGGAGCTGTTTTTT.

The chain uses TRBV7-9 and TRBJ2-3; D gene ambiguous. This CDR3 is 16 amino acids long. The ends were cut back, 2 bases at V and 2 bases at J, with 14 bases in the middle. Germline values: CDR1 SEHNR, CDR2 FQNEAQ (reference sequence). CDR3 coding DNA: TGTGCCAGCAGCTTATCTCTAGAGTCCCTCACAGATACGCAGTATTTT. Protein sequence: CASSLSLESLTDTQYF.

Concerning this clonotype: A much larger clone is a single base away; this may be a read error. CDR3 nucleotides: TGCTGTGCTAGAGATTGGACTAGTATTTCCAATGAGCAGTTCTTC. It specifies CCARDWTSISNEQFF. The chain couples TRBV20-1 to TRBJ2-1; 7 bases are a match to TRBD2. CDR3 size: 15 residues. Germline assignment: CDR1 DFQATT and CDR2 SNEGSKA (reference sequence).

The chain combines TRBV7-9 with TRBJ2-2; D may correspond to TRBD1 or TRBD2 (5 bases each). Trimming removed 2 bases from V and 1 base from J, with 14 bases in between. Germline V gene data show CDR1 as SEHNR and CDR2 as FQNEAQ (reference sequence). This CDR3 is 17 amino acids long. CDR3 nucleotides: TGTGCCAGCAGCTTAAGGTTCCAGGGAGTGAACACCGGGGAGCTGTTTTTT. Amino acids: CASSLRFQGVNTGELFF. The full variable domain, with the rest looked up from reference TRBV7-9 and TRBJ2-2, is DTGVSQNPRHKITKRGQNVTFRCDPISEHNRLYWYRQTLGQGPEFLTYFQNEAQLEKSRLLSDRFSAERPKGSFSTLEIQRTEQGDSAMYLCASSLRFQGVNTGELFFGEGSRLTVL.